This T cell receptor beta chain is from a study of shared clonotypes between healthy human individuals. Study overall: Three CD4 naive, three CD4 memory, two CD8 naive and one CD8 memory plate were used per donor. Study results and limitations: Across four donors, naive CD4 shared about 5%, naive CD8 more than 3%, memory CD4 less than 2.5%, memory CD8 0.35% to 0.5%. The four-donor shared clonotypes exceeded non-shared clonotypes in generation probability, with non-shared ones scoring lower.

The assay was immunoSEQ multiplex PCR, and TCRdb's table has in-frame clones only and misses some. The table has roughly 2 million clones, 85% to 95% seen once. There are 14 residues in the CDR3. The V end lost 1 base, the J end lost 5 bases, and 10 bases lay between the germline ends. Per germline, CDR1 SGHTS and CDR2 YDEGEE. The authors divided CD4+ cells into CD45RA+ naive and CD45RA-negative memory subsets. To note about this clone: Its antigen is as yet unknown.

The chain recombines TRBV5-8 with TRBJ1-5; no firm D call. Sequencing used naive CD4+ T cells sorted from blood. Subset: CD45RA+ positively selected. This TCR was recovered from a man aged 18 to 30 in good health. The CDR3 protein is CASSLLYAYQPQHF. The DNA of the CDR3 is TGTGCCAGCAGCTTGCTCTATGCGTATCAGCCCCAGCATTTT.